Sequencing of this TCR beta chain was carried out in a study of PD-L1 blockade in urothelial cancer. At the level of the study: About 90% of the 29 patients were men with bladder-origin urothelial cancer.

Concerning this clone: Its antigen is as yet unknown.

Study-wide results and limits: Blood clones associated with the tumor expanded more at 3 weeks in durable-benefit patients.

Time point given: pretreatment peripheral blood. Samples spanned pretreatment and treatment, with 1 to 8 time points per patient. V lost 4 bases to trimming and J lost 9 bases, with 10 bases between them. The V gene's germline CDR1 is MNHEY and CDR2 SVGAGI. The CDR3 is 12 amino acids. The assay was immunoSEQ multiplex PCR, and TCRdb's table has in-frame clones only and misses some. The table includes 70,000 to 100,000 clones, roughly 84% detected once. The TCR originated in a man between 60 and 75 years old with urothelial cancer. V gene TRBV6-5 combines with J gene TRBJ2-1; D might be TRBD2 (5 bases). Sequencing used PBMCs, obtained around atezolizumab (anti-PD-L1) treatment. The CDR3 protein is CASSSGSSEQFF. In DNA, the CDR3 is TGTGCCAGCAGTTCGGGGTCGTCTGAGCAGTTCTTC.